This T cell receptor beta chain derives from a study of shared clonotypes between healthy human individuals. Broader study findings: A generally larger estimated richness was seen in naive subsets than in memory subsets.

A remark on this clone: Its specificity is unknown.

This table comes from immunoSEQ multiplex PCR, and its TCRdb copy is limited to in-frame clones, with some not included. This table holds about 1.5 million clones, roughly 98% found once. The ends lost 9 bases at V and 7 bases at J; junction bases unmatched: 11. The V gene's germline CDR1 is MNHEY and CDR2 SVGAGI. CDR3 length: 15 amino acids. Those who donated were healthy HIV-negative adults, with no recent acute infections or vaccinations reported. This chain connects TRBV6-5 to TRBJ2-2; TRBD2 aligns across 10 bases. The sequenced sample was naive CD4+ T cells sorted from blood. The subset here: CD45RA+ positively selected. The source of this sequence is a man aged 30 to 39 in good health. CDR3 loop: CASKEREGRDGELFF. The CDR3 nucleotides are TGTGCCAGTAAGGAGCGGGAGGGCCGAGACGGGGAGCTGTTTTTT.